This T cell receptor beta chain came from a study of prognosis after radiotherapy for stage I lung cancer. Multiplex PCR, run in two rounds, amplified TCR beta CDR3 from genomic DNA. Every TRBV and TRBJ gene had its own specific primer in first-round PCR. In TCRdb, the multiplex PCR reads were re-called with MiXCR into one record per CDR3 protein. The table records some 30,000 distinct CDR3 sequences, over 45% of them present only once. This clonotype was observed many times. Per germline, CDR1 MNHEY and CDR2 SMNVEV (reference sequence). The junction had 6 bases not matched to a gene; V was cut back by 2 bases and J by 2 bases. The CDR3 loop spans 15 amino acids.

The clonotype originates from a donor at least 50 years old with non-small cell lung cancer. Specimen: PBMCs, collected before or after stereotactic body radiation therapy (not recorded which). The rearrangement joins TRBV27 to TRBJ2-7; 7 bases align to TRBD2. CDR3 region: CASSLGSGPAYEQYF. CDR3 coding DNA: TGTGCCAGCAGTTTAGGTAGCGGGCCAGCCTACGAGCAGTACTTC.